This T cell receptor beta chain was documented in a study of graft-versus-host responses after intestinal transplantation. The CDR3 has 15 residues. V was clipped by 1 base and J by 2 bases; unmatched bases: 0. Germline V lookup: CDR1 LGHNT, CDR2 FRNRAP. Data came from immunoSEQ multiplex PCR; TCRdb stores just in-frame clones and leaves some out. Of about 110,000 clones in the sample, 93% were seen once. As regards this clone: Its target is not known.

The TCR comes from a human donor who received an intestinal transplant. Source: unstimulated CD8+ T cells sorted from spleen or lymph node cells, taken before intestinal transplant. This sequence joins TRBV12-5 and TRBJ2-1; TRBD2 agrees at 9 bases. The CDR3 DNA reads TGTGCTAGTGGTTTGGGCGGGAGGGCCTACAATGAGCAGTTCTTC. Encoded protein: CASGLGGRAYNEQFF.